Listed below are T cell receptor beta chains from one sample, sequenced in a study of T cells after yellow fever vaccination. TCRdb re-analysed the 5' RACE reads in MiXCR, keeping a single row per CDR3 protein. The sample comprises 250,000 to 300,000 distinct CDR3 sequences, about 5.2% of which are singletons, and less than 3.5% rests with the top ten. The sample here was CD4+ T cells sorted from PBMCs, taken on the day of the yellow fever booster vaccination. The origin of the receptors is a man aged 18 to 29 who received the YFV17D yellow fever vaccine. The CDR3 runs from the conserved cysteine through the conserved F or W. Fields, in order: J gene, V gene, clone size, D gene, CDR3 DNA, CDR3 protein. D genes are given only for firm matches. Part of the rows lack a size; the others show once, few, many or a class for expanded clones.

j_gene: TRBJ2-2; v_gene: TRBV5-1; abundance: few; d_gene: .; CDR3nt: TGCGCCAGCAGCTTGTACCCACTCGGCGGGGACACCGGGGAGCTGTTTTTT; CDR3aa: CASSLYPLGGDTGELFF
j_gene: TRBJ1-1; v_gene: TRBV10-3; abundance: few; d_gene: .; CDR3nt: TGTGCCATCAGTGAGTTTGAGAACACTGAAGCTTTCTTT; CDR3aa: CAISEFENTEAFF
j_gene: TRBJ2-2; v_gene: TRBV6-4; abundance: .; d_gene: .; CDR3nt: .; CDR3aa: CASSDIPVTGTPGSCFF
j_gene: TRBJ2-7; v_gene: TRBV4-1; abundance: few; d_gene: TRBD1; CDR3nt: TGCGCCAGCAGCCAAGAAATAGGACAGGGGGCCTACGAGCAGTACTTC; CDR3aa: CASSQEIGQGAYEQYF
j_gene: TRBJ1-2; v_gene: TRBV4-3; abundance: .; d_gene: TRBD1; CDR3nt: TGCGCCAGCACCCAGGGGGCTACAGGCTATGGCTACACCTTC; CDR3aa: CASTQGATGYGYTF
j_gene: TRBJ1-2; v_gene: TRBV27; abundance: few; d_gene: .; CDR3nt: TGTGCCAGCAGTCTAAGCCCAGGGTCTGGCTACACCTTC; CDR3aa: CASSLSPGSGYTF
j_gene: TRBJ1-6; v_gene: TRBV5-1; abundance: few; d_gene: .; CDR3nt: TGCGCCAGCAGAACCTCCTATAATTCACCCCTCCACTTT; CDR3aa: CASRTSYNSPLHF
j_gene: TRBJ2-3; v_gene: TRBV11-1; abundance: few; d_gene: .; CDR3nt: TGTGCCAGCAGCTCTGACCCAGATACGCAGTATTTT; CDR3aa: CASSSDPDTQYF
j_gene: TRBJ1-1; v_gene: TRBV2; abundance: few; d_gene: .; CDR3nt: TGTGCCACCTATATGAACACTGAAGCTTTCTTT; CDR3aa: CATYMNTEAFF
j_gene: TRBJ2-1; v_gene: TRBV12-3/TRBV12-4; abundance: few; d_gene: TRBD2; CDR3nt: TGTGCCAGCAGTTCCCCCCGACTAGCGGTCTACAATGAGCAGTTCTTC; CDR3aa: CASSSPRLAVYNEQFF
j_gene: TRBJ1-1; v_gene: TRBV6-2/TRBV6-3; abundance: few; d_gene: TRBD1; CDR3nt: TGTGCCAGCAGTGGGACCGGGACAGGGAGCATGAACACTGAAGCTTTCTTT; CDR3aa: CASSGTGTGSMNTEAFF
j_gene: TRBJ2-5; v_gene: TRBV4-2; abundance: few; d_gene: .; CDR3nt: TGTGCCAGCAGCCGGTCGCAGGGTGGGCCGGAGACCCAGTACTTC; CDR3aa: CASSRSQGGPETQYF
j_gene: TRBJ2-1; v_gene: TRBV29-1; abundance: many; d_gene: TRBD2; CDR3nt: TGCAGCGTATCGGGGGGGCCCTCCTACAATGAGCAGTTCTTC; CDR3aa: CSVSGGPSYNEQFF
j_gene: TRBJ1-1; v_gene: TRBV29-1; abundance: .; d_gene: .; CDR3nt: TGCAGCGTCAAGAGACCGAACACTGAAGCTTTCTTT; CDR3aa: CSVKRPNTEAFF
j_gene: TRBJ2-1; v_gene: TRBV27; abundance: few; d_gene: .; CDR3nt: TGTGCCAGCAGTTTATCCGGATGGAATGGGCAGTTCTTC; CDR3aa: CASSLSGWNGQFF
j_gene: TRBJ2-4; v_gene: TRBV20-1; abundance: many; d_gene: TRBD2; CDR3nt: TGCAGTGCTCCCCTAGCGGGGGGGTTAAACATTCAGTACTTC; CDR3aa: CSAPLAGGLNIQYF
j_gene: TRBJ2-5; v_gene: TRBV10-2; abundance: many; d_gene: .; CDR3nt: TGCGCCAGCAGTGAGTTTGTGGGGGGCCAAGAGACCCAGTACTTC; CDR3aa: CASSEFVGGQETQYF
j_gene: TRBJ1-2; v_gene: TRBV27; abundance: many; d_gene: TRBD1; CDR3nt: TGTGCCAGCAGCTCCGGGACAGGAAATAACTATGGCTACACCTTC; CDR3aa: CASSSGTGNNYGYTF
j_gene: TRBJ1-2; v_gene: TRBV5-1; abundance: few; d_gene: TRBD1; CDR3nt: TGCGCCAGCAGTTTTGGCGGGACAGGGAACGGCTACACCTTC; CDR3aa: CASSFGGTGNGYTF
j_gene: TRBJ2-3; v_gene: TRBV7-3; abundance: .; d_gene: .; CDR3nt: TGTGCCAGCAGCTTAACCGGGGAGGTAGGGAATACGCAGTATTTT; CDR3aa: CASSLTGEVGNTQYF
j_gene: TRBJ2-1; v_gene: TRBV7-9; abundance: .; d_gene: .; CDR3nt: TGTGCCAGCAGCTTAGTTGTCTACAATGAGCAGTTCTTC; CDR3aa: CASSLVVYNEQFF
j_gene: TRBJ2-2; v_gene: TRBV4-1; abundance: many; d_gene: .; CDR3nt: TGCGCCAGCAGCCAAGATCGACAGGCCTCGAACACCGGGGAGCTGTTTTTT; CDR3aa: CASSQDRQASNTGELFF
j_gene: TRBJ1-5; v_gene: TRBV28; abundance: few; d_gene: .; CDR3nt: TGTGCCAGTACAGGGAGGGTCGGTCAGCCCCAGCATTTT; CDR3aa: CASTGRVGQPQHF
j_gene: TRBJ2-1; v_gene: TRBV9; abundance: .; d_gene: .; CDR3nt: TGTGCCAGCAGCCGACAGCTCAATGAGCAGTTCTTC; CDR3aa: CASSRQLNEQFF
j_gene: TRBJ1-5; v_gene: TRBV19; abundance: .; d_gene: .; CDR3nt: TGTGCCAGTAGAGCCGACGGGAGCAATCAGCCCCAGCATTTT; CDR3aa: CASRADGSNQPQHF
j_gene: TRBJ2-4; v_gene: TRBV9; abundance: many; d_gene: TRBD2; CDR3nt: TGTGCCAGCAGCCCCCAAGGAGCGGGGGCAGCGGACATTCAGTACTTC; CDR3aa: CASSPQGAGAADIQYF
j_gene: TRBJ1-5; v_gene: TRBV6-2/TRBV6-3; abundance: .; d_gene: TRBD1; CDR3nt: TGTGCCAGCAGGCGGACAGGGAATAGGAATCAGCCCCAGCATTTT; CDR3aa: CASRRTGNRNQPQHF
j_gene: TRBJ2-7; v_gene: TRBV20-1; abundance: few; d_gene: TRBD2; CDR3nt: TGCAGTGCCGGGACTATCTCCTACGAGCAGTACTTC; CDR3aa: CSAGTISYEQYF
j_gene: TRBJ2-1; v_gene: TRBV5-1; abundance: many; d_gene: TRBD2; CDR3nt: TGCGCCAGCAGCCCAAGTAGCGGGGGGGCGACTTACAATGAGCAGTTCTTC; CDR3aa: CASSPSSGGATYNEQFF
j_gene: TRBJ2-5; v_gene: TRBV12-3/TRBV12-4; abundance: few; d_gene: .; CDR3nt: TGTGCCAGCAGCTGGGCGGAGGAGACCCAGTACTTC; CDR3aa: CASSWAEETQYF
j_gene: TRBJ1-2; v_gene: TRBV5-6; abundance: .; d_gene: .; CDR3nt: TGTGCCAGCAGCTTGGGGGCTTCAGGGCTCTACACCTTC; CDR3aa: CASSLGASGLYTF
j_gene: TRBJ2-3; v_gene: TRBV29-1; abundance: many; d_gene: .; CDR3nt: TGCAGCGCCGAGGGGAGAGTGACGCCAGATACGCAGTATTTT; CDR3aa: CSAEGRVTPDTQYF
j_gene: TRBJ2-2; v_gene: TRBV9; abundance: .; d_gene: .; CDR3nt: TGTGCCAGCAGCGTAAGCGGTGCGAACACCGGGGAGCTGTTTTTT; CDR3aa: CASSVSGANTGELFF
j_gene: TRBJ1-6; v_gene: TRBV9; abundance: .; d_gene: .; CDR3nt: TGTGCCAGCAGCGTGGAGGGGCGAAATTCACCCCTCCACTTT; CDR3aa: CASSVEGRNSPLHF
j_gene: TRBJ1-5; v_gene: TRBV7-2; abundance: .; d_gene: .; CDR3nt: TGTGCCAGCAGCTTAGACCCCAGTACAAGCAATCAGCCCCAGCATTTT; CDR3aa: CASSLDPSTSNQPQHF
j_gene: TRBJ2-7; v_gene: TRBV9; abundance: few; d_gene: .; CDR3nt: TGTGCCAGCAGCAGCAGGGTCAGAAACGAGCAGTACTTC; CDR3aa: CASSSRVRNEQYF
j_gene: TRBJ2-1; v_gene: TRBV5-1; abundance: .; d_gene: .; CDR3nt: TGCGCCAGCAGCCCTGGACCGCCCGTCATCGGGGGCCGACCCTACAATGAGCAGTTCTTC; CDR3aa: CASSPGPPVIGGRPYNEQFF
j_gene: TRBJ2-3; v_gene: TRBV12-3/TRBV12-4; abundance: .; d_gene: .; CDR3nt: TGTGCCAGCAGGACTTCCGGTGCAGATACGCAGTATTTT; CDR3aa: CASRTSGADTQYF
j_gene: TRBJ1-1; v_gene: TRBV5-1; abundance: many; d_gene: TRBD1; CDR3nt: TGTGCCAGCAGCGGACAGGGCGGTAACACTGAAGCTTTCTTT; CDR3aa: CASSGQGGNTEAFF